The table lists the clone carrying this T cell receptor (beta chain) with a few counts. Its antigen is not identified. The study sampled nominally healthy donors, though unrecorded immune exposures were likely. The data were taken from a study of cytomegalovirus exposure and HLA in healthy donors. Background on the study: There were 117 million unique TCR beta sequences, drawn from approximately 180 million T cells, in an earlier analysis. Study-wide findings and caveats: Cytomegalovirus association was assigned to about 150 TCR beta chains. The number of N-insertions in an Asian-associated ancestry cluster was reportedly below the approximately 700-donor mean in a later analysis.

Deletions cut 5 bases from V and 4 bases from J, with 11 bases between. Germline-derived CDR1 and CDR2 are SGHRS and YFSETQ. This CDR3 is 13 amino acids long. PCR used 60 Vbeta primers and 13 Jbeta primers. Only in-frame clones appear in the TCRdb table, and some are missing; sequencing was by immunoSEQ multiplex PCR. The table includes about 140,000 clones, 80% detected once. Sequencing input: PBMCs. This rearrangement joins TRBV5-1 to TRBJ2-3; a weak D match, TRBD1 (5 bases). The source of this sequence is a male donor in good health and CMV-seronegative. CDR3 DNA sequence: TGCGCCAGCAGACCCGACAGTCCAGATACGCAGTATTTT. Its protein is CASRPDSPDTQYF.